This TCR beta chain was identified in a study of OX40 agonist ivuxolimab in advanced cancers. Study-wide background: It was permissible to have had prior anti-PD-1, anti-PD-L1 or anti-CTLA-4 therapy, and around 40% had some.

Per germline, CDR1 GTSNPN and CDR2 SVGIG (reference sequence). V dropped 4 bases and J dropped 0 bases, with 6 bases sitting between them. The CDR3 has 13 amino acids. Regarding the study as a whole: Blood T cells, both CD4+ and CD8+, expanded clonally by week 6 at 0.1 to 3.0 mg/kg. On average, CD8+ T cells showed a greater number of expanded clones than CD4+.

Points on this clone: Its antigen is as yet unknown.

Clones were read by immunoSEQ multiplex PCR, and TCRdb kept only the in-frame ones, dropping some. The sample holds approximately 92,000 clones, about 96% seen once. Sequences were derived from CD4+ or CD8+ T cells sorted from blood, sampled in a trial of the OX40 agonist ivuxolimab. The TCR was taken from an adult with an advanced solid tumor such as melanoma, head and neck, liver or kidney cancer. The chain joins TRBV30 to TRBJ1-4; no clear D. The CDR3 protein is CAWNPATNEKLFF. CDR3 nucleotides: TGTGCCTGGAACCCAGCAACTAATGAAAAACTGTTTTTT.